Below, 17 T cell receptor beta chains from the same sample are listed, as sequenced in a study of blood T cell repertoires in COVID-19 (dated by TCRdb to 2020 to 2021). Libraries came from the immunoSEQ multiplex PCR assay. TCRdb mirrors the immuneACCESS table, restricted to in-frame sequences. Some clones are absent from its copies; in checked studies, under half trace to an unresolved V gene, and the reason for the others is unknown. In this sample the table shows 150,000 to 200,000 clones, around nine tenths of which occur a single time. The ten largest make up 2.5% to 3% of the sample. Sequenced: peripheral blood. These TCRs come from a woman over 75 with COVID-19, enrolled during active disease.

Comments on this clone: The sample holds other DNA sequences that translate to the same CDR3. CDR3 loop: CASSLLSSGNTIYF. CDR3 coding DNA: TGTGCCAGTAGTCTTTTATCCTCTGGAAACACCATATATTTT. The chain has TRBV19 and TRBJ1-3; no clear D gene. V was cut by 5 bases and J by 0 bases, with 8 bases left in between. Germline V gene lookup returns CDR1 LNHDA and CDR2 SQIVND (reference sequence). The CDR3 is 14 amino acids.

This clone was recorded once. The chain has TRBV23-1 and TRBJ2-3, with TRBD1 identical over 9 bases. TRBV23-1 is treated as an ORF (open reading frame) with a function not yet certain. This CDR3 has 12 residues. The ends lost 8 bases at V and 5 bases at J; junction bases unmatched: 2. CDR3 amino acids: CASRTGVDTQYF. CDR3 sequence (DNA): TGCGCCAGCCGGACAGGGGTAGATACGCAGTATTTT.

The CDR3, as DNA: TGTGCCACCAGCAGAGAGGGAGAACCAGCCAATGAGCAGTTCTTC. Protein sequence: CATSREGEPANEQFF. The gene calls are TRBV15 and TRBJ2-1, with D perhaps matching TRBD2 (5 bases). V gave up 0 bases and J gave up 6 bases, with 12 bases separating them. Per germline, CDR1 LNHNV and CDR2 YYDKDF (reference sequence). CDR3 length equals 15 residues.

V usage is TRBV7-6 and J usage is TRBJ2-7; no firm D call. Germline-derived CDR1 and CDR2 are SGHVS and FNYEAQ. With 8 bases removed from V and 5 bases from J, the gap between germline ends came to 19 bases. The CDR3 runs to 14 residues. The CDR3 protein is CASQKKIGGDEQYF. CDR3 DNA: TGTGCCAGCCAAAAGAAGATCGGCGGCGACGAGCAGTACTTC. The full variable domain, rest sourced from reference TRBV7-6 and TRBJ2-7, is GAGVSQSPRYKVTKRGQDVALRCDPISGHVSLYWYRQALGQGPEFLTYFNYEAQQDKSGLPNDRFSAERPEGSISTLTIQRTEQRDSAMYRCASQKKIGGDEQYFGPGTRLTVT.

This chain uses TRBV6-5 with TRBJ2-1, with TRBD2 identical over 7 bases. The CDR3 runs to 14 residues. Germline assignment: CDR1 MNHEY and CDR2 SVGAGI. After removal of 5 bases from V and 9 bases from J, the junction contained 10 bases not matched to a gene. CDR3 nucleotide sequence: TGTGCCAGCAGTAGCGGGACTCGGATGCTTGAGCAGTTCTTC. This codes for CASSSGTRMLEQFF.

The genes are TRBV19 and TRBJ1-5; a weak D match, TRBD1 (6 bases). Trimming shortened V by 1 base and J by 2 bases, and 6 bases separated the two germline ends. Germline CDR1 and CDR2: LNHDA and SQIVND (reference sequence). CDR3 size: 14 residues. The CDR3 loop is CASSIGTGNQPQHF. Here the CDR3 DNA reads TGTGCCAGTAGTATAGGGACAGGCAATCAGCCCCAGCATTTT. Full variable domain (outside the CDR3, taken from reference TRBV19 and TRBJ1-5): DGGITQSPKYLFRKEGQNVTLSCEQNLNHDAMYWYRQDPGQGLRLIYYSQIVNDFQKGDIAEGYSVSREKKESFPLTVTSAQKNPTAFYLCASSIGTGNQPQHFGDGTRLSIL.

The J gene is TRBJ2-7, the V gene TRBV7-2; D is unresolved. From germline, CDR1 is SGHTA and CDR2 FQGNSA. With 5 bases removed from V and 0 bases from J, the gap between germline ends came to 11 bases. This CDR3 has 14 amino acids. The CDR3 reads CASSPNYNSYEQYF. CDR3 DNA: TGTGCCAGCAGCCCGAACTACAACTCCTACGAGCAGTACTTC.

The chain is built from TRBV28 and TRBJ2-1, with 10 bases identical to TRBD2. Germline V gene lookup returns CDR1 MDHEN and CDR2 SYDVKM. After removal of 2 bases from V and 6 bases from J, the junction contained 4 bases not matched to a gene. This CDR3 comprises 15 residues. The CDR3 DNA follows: TGTGCCAGCAGTTTAGCGGCTAGCGGGAGCAATGAGCAGTTCTTC. Translation gives CASSLAASGSNEQFF.

V gene TRBV5-1 combines with J gene TRBJ2-5, with 9 bases aligning to TRBD2. Losses at the gene ends were 0 bases for V and 4 bases for J; bases not matched to a gene: 7. Germline V gene data show CDR1 as SGHRS and CDR2 as YFSETQ. This CDR3 contains 16 residues. The CDR3 DNA reads TGCGCCAGCAGCTTGGGAGGTAGCGGGAGCTTAGAGACCCAGTACTTC. It yields the protein CASSLGGSGSLETQYF.

The rearrangement links TRBV19 to TRBJ1-2, with D perhaps TRBD1 (6 bases). The CDR3 contains 13 residues. Germline values: CDR1 LNHDA, CDR2 SQIVND (reference sequence). With 4 bases removed from V and 8 bases from J, the gap between germline ends came to 14 bases. The CDR3 here is CASSTPQGHGYTF. CDR3 in DNA: TGTGCCAGTAGTACCCCACAGGGTCACGGCTACACCTTC. Using reference TRBV19 and TRBJ1-2 for the parts outside the CDR3, the full variable domain is DGGITQSPKYLFRKEGQNVTLSCEQNLNHDAMYWYRQDPGQGLRLIYYSQIVNDFQKGDIAEGYSVSREKKESFPLTVTSAQKNPTAFYLCASSTPQGHGYTFGSGTRLTVV.

The genes are TRBV28 and TRBJ1-2, with TRBD1 matching over 9 bases. Germline-derived CDR1 and CDR2 are MDHEN and SYDVKM. CDR3 length: 16 residues. Germline trimming cut 3 bases from V and 8 bases from J; bases unmatched to any gene: 13. CDR3 in DNA: TGTGCCAGCAGTTTTCCGCCGGGACAGGGAAGAAGGGGCTACACCTTC. This codes for CASSFPPGQGRRGYTF.

The CDR3 DNA is TGTGCCAGCAGTGGCAGCACTAGATTAAGGAACACCGGGGAGCTGTTTTTT. Its translation: CASSGSTRLRNTGELFF. This chain joins TRBV27 and TRBJ2-2, with D maybe TRBD2 (5 bases). Germline V lookup: CDR1 MNHEY, CDR2 SMNVEV (reference sequence). The CDR3 is 17 amino acids. V gave up 5 bases and J gave up 1 base, with 17 bases separating them.

The chain is built from TRBV28 and TRBJ1-2; D may be TRBD1 (6 bases). Germline V gene data show CDR1 as MDHEN and CDR2 as SYDVKM. V was pared by 4 bases and J by 5 bases, with 14 bases between. This CDR3 is built from 14 residues. DNA for the CDR3: TGTGCCAGCAGTTCAGGGGTAAAGAATTATGGCTACACCTTC. Amino acids: CASSSGVKNYGYTF.

As for this clone: In the same sample, other DNA sequences code for this CDR3. The chain carries TRBV12-3 or TRBV12-4 and TRBJ1-1; D not resolved. The CDR3 loop spans 13 amino acids. V was cut by 2 bases and J by 1 base, with 5 bases left in between. The CDR3 region is CASSLLSNTEAFF. In DNA form, the CDR3 reads TGTGCCAGCAGTTTACTCTCGAACACTGAAGCTTTCTTT.

The chain employs TRBV5-4 and TRBJ2-2, with 11 bases matching TRBD2. The length of the CDR3 is 17 residues. Germline CDR1 is SGHNT and CDR2 is YYREEE (reference sequence). V lost 4 bases to trimming and J lost 4 bases; unmatched junction nucleotides: 9. The CDR3 coding sequence is TGTGCCAGCAGCCCTCCCACTAGCGGGAGCGTCACCGGGGAGCTGTTTTTT. Its translation: CASSPPTSGSVTGELFF. The entire variable domain, with the rest obtained from reference TRBV5-4 and TRBJ2-2, is as follows: ETGVTQSPTHLIKTRGQQVTLRCSSQSGHNTVSWYQQALGQGPQFIFQYYREEENGRGNFPPRFSGLQFPNYSSELNVNALELDDSALYLCASSPPTSGSVTGELFFGEGSRLTVL.

The gene calls are TRBV5-1 and TRBJ1-5, with 7 bases that match TRBD1. The CDR3 spans 14 residues. The junction had 3 bases not matched to a gene; V was cut back by 1 base and J by 5 bases. Germline V lookup: CDR1 SGHRS, CDR2 YFSETQ. The CDR3 is CASSLQGDDQPQHF. The CDR3 bases are TGCGCCAGCAGCTTGCAGGGGGACGATCAGCCCCAGCATTTT.

The chain carries TRBV7-2 and TRBJ1-2; the match to TRBD1 covers 9 bases. Germline values: CDR1 SGHTA, CDR2 FQGNSA. The J segment lost 1 base and the V segment lost 5 bases, leaving 11 bases of the junction unmatched. The CDR3 extends over 17 amino acids. Here the CDR3 DNA reads TGTGCCAGCAGCCCTGGACAGGGGAGAGCCCTTAACTATGGCTACACCTTC. Protein product: CASSPGQGRALNYGYTF.